The entry below describes one TCR beta chain. Additional DNA sequences in this sample encode the identical CDR3. The data originate from a study of OX40 agonist ivuxolimab in advanced cancers. Across the study: Patients in the trial were receiving intravenous ivuxolimab every 2 weeks, at doses of 0.01 to 10 mg/kg. Of the participants, 40% had some prior anti-PD-1, anti-PD-L1 or anti-CTLA-4 therapy, which was allowed. A mean age of about 59 years, range about 23 to 80, was recorded, and more than 80% were male.

TCRdb keeps only in-frame clones here, not all; method: immunoSEQ multiplex PCR. The repertoire holds tens of thousands of clones, more than 70% seen once, with about 3% in the top ten. V lost 0 bases to trimming and J lost 3 bases; unmatched junction nucleotides: 1. Germline V gene lookup returns CDR1 GTSNPN and CDR2 SVGIG (reference sequence). This CDR3 has 15 residues. No patient had autoimmune disease or received systemic immunosuppression. Sequences were derived from CD4+ or CD8+ T cells sorted from blood, sampled in a trial of the OX40 agonist ivuxolimab. This TCR was sampled from an adult with an advanced solid tumor such as melanoma, head and neck, liver or kidney cancer. The V call is TRBV30, the J call TRBJ2-3; 12 bases agree with TRBD2. The CDR3: CAWSVLAGGTDTQYF. The CDR3 DNA is TGTGCCTGGAGTGTTCTAGCGGGGGGGACAGATACGCAGTATTTT.